This T cell receptor beta chain was captured by sequencing in a study of Ad26.COV2.S vaccination and SARS-CoV-2 variants. As for the study in general: The donor participated in the COV1001 trial, in its Ad26.COV2.S arm.

Treatment given: 19 received Ad26.COV2.S at low or high dose, single or two shots; five or six received placebo; per-sample allocation not given. Specimens were obtained on day 63 following the first vaccine or placebo injection. The vaccine delivered Wuhan-strain SARS-CoV-2 spike through an Ad26 vector. V lost 3 bases and J lost 4, with 13 bases in between. This CDR3 has 15 residues. Germline CDR1 reads MDHEN; CDR2 reads SYDVKM. This clone was found once. Its antigen is unknown. Points from the study as a whole: Spike-specific TCR breadth in vaccine recipients exceeded that seen in placebo recipients.

Sequencing was performed with immunoSEQ multiplex PCR; in TCRdb, only in-frame clones are kept and a portion is missing. The sample includes some 400,000 clones, around 91% of them seen just once. Sequencing used peripheral blood, obtained in a trial of Ad26.COV2.S vaccine versus placebo. The receptor comes from a person aged 18-60 years who received the Ad26.COV2.S COVID-19 vaccine or a placebo. This chain uses TRBV28 with TRBJ1-3; D remains unclear. CDR3 protein: CASSLAGPAGNTIYF. The CDR3, as DNA: TGTGCCAGCAGTTTGGCGGGTCCGGCCGGAAACACCATATATTTT.